This is a list of T cell receptor beta chains from one sample in a study of T cell responses to AZD1222 COVID-19 vaccine. Repertoires were generated with immunoSEQ multiplex PCR, while TCRdb's copy carries only in-frame clones and drops some. The repertoire has fewer than 120,000 clones, roughly 92% of them found once; the top ten carry approximately 2.7%. Sequencing used peripheral blood, obtained 28 days after the second AZD1222 dose. The receptors originated from an adult who received the AZD1222 COVID-19 vaccine. Each CDR3 is given with its conserved first and last residue. D genes are given only for firm matches. The size entry is marked missing in some rows and otherwise reads once, few, many or a size class.

j_call | d_call | v_call | clone_size | cdr3_nt | cdr3_aa
TRBJ1-4 | - | TRBV18 | - | TGTGCCAGCTCACCATCGGGACTCGATACAACTAATGAAAAACTGTTTTTT | CASSPSGLDTTNEKLFF
TRBJ2-7 | - | TRBV19 | - | TGTGCCAGTAGTCCCCAGGGACAAGCCTACGAGCAGTACTTC | CASSPQGQAYEQYF
TRBJ1-5 | - | TRBV7-9 | - | TGTGCCAGCAGCCGTGTCGATCCAGGGAGAACCGGTCAGCCCCAGCATTTT | CASSRVDPGRTGQPQHF
TRBJ2-7 | - | TRBV28 | - | TGTGCCAGCAGTTTAGCAGGTACGCACGAGCAGTACTTC | CASSLAGTHEQYF
TRBJ1-6 | TRBD1 | TRBV27 | - | TGTGCCAGCAGTTTAAACAGGGGGCGGTCACCCCTCCACTTT | CASSLNRGRSPLHF
TRBJ2-5 | TRBD1 | TRBV12-3/TRBV12-4 | - | TGTGCCAGCAGTCCGGACAGGGGAGAGACCCAGTACTTC | CASSPDRGETQYF
TRBJ2-7 | - | TRBV29-1 | - | TGCAGCGTACCGGACAGCGAGACCTACGAGCAGTACTTC | CSVPDSETYEQYF
TRBJ2-2 | - | TRBV19 | - | TGTGCCAGTAGGCCAGGACGGGATGACACCGGGGAGCTGTTTTTT | CASRPGRDDTGELFF
TRBJ2-5 | TRBD2 | TRBV6-5 | - | TGTGCCAGCAGTCGGGGCGGGCTAGCGGGGGAGACCCAGTACTTC | CASSRGGLAGETQYF
TRBJ1-1 | TRBD1 | TRBV18 | - | TGTGCCAGCTCACCCGGGACAGGGGATATGAACACTGAAGCTTTCTTT | CASSPGTGDMNTEAFF
TRBJ1-6 | - | TRBV11-3 | - | TGTGCCAGCAGCATCGGGGGGTCCGACAATTCACCCCTCCACTTT | CASSIGGSDNSPLHF
TRBJ2-7 | - | TRBV11-2 | - | TGTGCCAGCAGCCCCCAGAGGGTTGAATATGGCTACGAGCAGTACTTC | CASSPQRVEYGYEQYF
TRBJ2-7 | TRBD2 | TRBV11-1 | - | TGTGCCAGCAGCTCTAGCGGGGGGGCCGGCGAGCAGTACTTC | CASSSSGGAGEQYF
TRBJ1-2 | - | TRBV11-1 | once | TGTGCCAGCAGCTTAGAGGGGACTGGCTACACCTTC | CASSLEGTGYTF
TRBJ1-6 | - | TRBV2 | - | TGTGCCAGCAGTTTAAACAGGCCCGTAGCTAATTCACCCCTCCACTTT | CASSLNRPVANSPLHF
TRBJ1-5 | - | TRBV28 | - | TGTGCCAGCAGTTCCCTCGACAGGTTCGCCCAGCATTTT | CASSSLDRFAQHF
TRBJ2-5 | - | TRBV14 | - | TGTGCCAGCAGCTATGAAGAGACCCAGTACTTC | CASSYEETQYF
TRBJ1-2 | - | TRBV14 | - | TGTGCCAGCAGCCAAGACAGGCAGAACTATGGCTACACCTTC | CASSQDRQNYGYTF
TRBJ1-5 | - | TRBV4-1 | - | TGCGCCAGCAGCCAAGATCAATACCCTAATCAGCCCCAGCATTTT | CASSQDQYPNQPQHF
TRBJ2-7 | TRBD1 | TRBV18 | - | TGTGCCAGCTCACCACTAAGAGGGGGCGGCTACGAGCAGTACTTC | CASSPLRGGGYEQYF
TRBJ1-5 | - | TRBV7-2 | - | TGTGCCAGCAGCTTAGTAACGGGGACTGATCAGCCCCAGCATTTT | CASSLVTGTDQPQHF
TRBJ2-2 | TRBD1 | TRBV7-2 | - | TGTGCCAGCAACTCGCGGGCGGGACAGGTGACCGGGGAGCTGTTTTTT | CASNSRAGQVTGELFF
TRBJ1-5 | TRBD1 | TRBV5-8 | - | TGTGCCAGCCATGACAGGGATGTGAGCAATCAGCCCCAGCATTTT | CASHDRDVSNQPQHF
TRBJ1-1 | TRBD1 | TRBV7-9 | - | TGTGCCAGCAGCTTAAGGATGGACAGGATAAACACTGAAGCTTTCTTT | CASSLRMDRINTEAFF
TRBJ2-5 | TRBD1 | TRBV29-1 | - | TGCAGCGTTGTGACCCACAGGGGGGCCCAAGAGACCCAGTACTTC | CSVVTHRGAQETQYF
TRBJ1-2 | - | TRBV7-6 | - | TGTGCCAGCAGCTTGGGAGGGCTGTCCCGTGGCTACACCTTC | CASSLGGLSRGYTF
TRBJ1-4 | - | TRBV28 | - | TGTGCCAGCAGGGGGGGGGCAGCCTTGGTTGAAAAACTGTTTTTT | CASRGGAALVEKLFF
TRBJ1-2 | - | TRBV4-1 | - | TGCGCCAGCAGCCAAGGGAGGGCGCCAGGTCGTGGCTACACCTTC | CASSQGRAPGRGYTF
TRBJ2-3 | TRBD2 | TRBV7-6 | - | TGTGCCAGCAGCTTAGGGGGTTCCGCCGCCCTAGCGGGGGGGGATACGCAGTATTTT | CASSLGGSAALAGGDTQYF
TRBJ1-2 | TRBD1 | TRBV5-1 | - | TGCGCCAGCAGCGTGGGACAGGGGGCCTATGGCTACACCTTC | CASSVGQGAYGYTF
TRBJ2-7 | TRBD1 | TRBV10-2 | - | TGCGCCAGCAGTGAGTCCGGGACAGGGGGCTACGAGCAGTACTTC | CASSESGTGGYEQYF
TRBJ2-7 | - | TRBV12-3/TRBV12-4 | - | TGTGCCAGCAGGGGACCGAACTACGAGCAGTACTTC | CASRGPNYEQYF
TRBJ1-1 | - | TRBV7-8 | - | TGTGCCAGCAGCTTAGAGGCGATGAACACTGAAGCTTTCTTT | CASSLEAMNTEAFF
TRBJ2-5 | TRBD2 | TRBV3-1/TRBV3-2 | once | TGTGCCAGCACCCGCACGACTAGCGGGCAAGAGACCCAGTACTTC | CASTRTTSGQETQYF
TRBJ2-5 | - | TRBV4-3 | - | TGCGCCAGTGGAAATGGACAGACCCAGTACTTC | CASGNGQTQYF
TRBJ2-7 | TRBD2 | TRBV19 | - | TGTGCCAGTAGTAGGGCGGGGGGGTTCGAGCAGTACTTC | CASSRAGGFEQYF
TRBJ1-4 | TRBD1 | TRBV7-9 | - | TGTGCCAGCAGCTCGACAGGGGGCAAAGAAAAACTGTTTTTT | CASSSTGGKEKLFF
TRBJ1-5 | - | TRBV15 | - | TGTGCCACCAGCAGAGATGGTGCGGGCCAGCCCCAGCATTTT | CATSRDGAGQPQHF
TRBJ2-6 | - | TRBV6-4 | few | TGTGCCAGCAGTCGGGTGGCTGGGGCCAACGTCCTGACTTTC | CASSRVAGANVLTF